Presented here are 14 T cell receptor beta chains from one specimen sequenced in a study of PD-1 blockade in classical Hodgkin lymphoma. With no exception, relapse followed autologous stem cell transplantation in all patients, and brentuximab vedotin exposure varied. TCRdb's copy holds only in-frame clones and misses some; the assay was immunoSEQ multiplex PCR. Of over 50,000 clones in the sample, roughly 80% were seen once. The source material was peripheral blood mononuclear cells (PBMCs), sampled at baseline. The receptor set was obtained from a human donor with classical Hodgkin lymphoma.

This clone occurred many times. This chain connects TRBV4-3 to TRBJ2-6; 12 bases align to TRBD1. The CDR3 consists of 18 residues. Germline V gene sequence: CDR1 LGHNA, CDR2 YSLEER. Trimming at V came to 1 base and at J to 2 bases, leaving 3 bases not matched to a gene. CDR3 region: CASSQGGQGATGANVLTF. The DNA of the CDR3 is TGCGCCAGCAGCCAAGGGGGACAGGGGGCTACTGGGGCCAACGTCCTGACTTTC.

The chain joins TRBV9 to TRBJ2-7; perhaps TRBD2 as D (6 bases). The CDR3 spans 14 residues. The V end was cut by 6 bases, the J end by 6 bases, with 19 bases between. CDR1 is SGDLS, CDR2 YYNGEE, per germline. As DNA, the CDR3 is TGTGCCAGCACCCCCGAGCCAGGGACTCCCGAGCAGTACTTC. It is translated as CASTPEPGTPEQYF.

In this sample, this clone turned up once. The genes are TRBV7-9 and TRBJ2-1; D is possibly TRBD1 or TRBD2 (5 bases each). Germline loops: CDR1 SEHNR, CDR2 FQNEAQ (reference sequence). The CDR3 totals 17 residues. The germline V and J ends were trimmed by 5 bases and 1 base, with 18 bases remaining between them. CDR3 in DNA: TGTGCCAGCAGCCGCCCTCGGGGCGGGTTTTCCTACAATGAGCAGTTCTTC. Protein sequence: CASSRPRGGFSYNEQFF.

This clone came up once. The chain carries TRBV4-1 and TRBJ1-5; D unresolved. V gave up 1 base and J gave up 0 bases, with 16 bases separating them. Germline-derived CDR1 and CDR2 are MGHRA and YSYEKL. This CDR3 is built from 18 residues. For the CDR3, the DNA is TGCGCCAGCAGCCAAGGCCTTTTTGGCTGGTATAGCAATCAGCCCCAGCATTTT. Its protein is CASSQGLFGWYSNQPQHF.

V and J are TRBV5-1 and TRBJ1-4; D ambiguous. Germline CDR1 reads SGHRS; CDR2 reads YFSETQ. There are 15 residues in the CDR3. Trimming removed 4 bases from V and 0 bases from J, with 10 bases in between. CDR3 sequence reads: CASSMGITTNEKLFF. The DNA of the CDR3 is TGCGCCAGCAGCATGGGGATAACAACTAATGAAAAACTGTTTTTT.

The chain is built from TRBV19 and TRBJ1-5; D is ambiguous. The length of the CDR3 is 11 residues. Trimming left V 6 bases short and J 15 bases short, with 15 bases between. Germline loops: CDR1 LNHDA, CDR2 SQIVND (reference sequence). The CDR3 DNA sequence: TGTGCCAGTAGCCACGACATTGGCTGGCATTTT. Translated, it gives CASSHDIGWHF.

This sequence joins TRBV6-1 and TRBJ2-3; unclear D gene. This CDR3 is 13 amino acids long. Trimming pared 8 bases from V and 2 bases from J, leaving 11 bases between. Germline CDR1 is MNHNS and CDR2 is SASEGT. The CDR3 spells CASRTDNTDTQYF. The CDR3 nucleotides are TGTGCCAGCCGGACGGATAACACAGATACGCAGTATTTT.

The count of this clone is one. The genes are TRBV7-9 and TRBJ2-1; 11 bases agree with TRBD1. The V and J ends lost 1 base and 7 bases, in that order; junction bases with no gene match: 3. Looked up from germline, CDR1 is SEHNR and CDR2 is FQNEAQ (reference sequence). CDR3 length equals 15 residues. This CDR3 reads CASSLGGDRGNEQFF. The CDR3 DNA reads TGTGCCAGCAGCTTAGGTGGGGACAGGGGGAATGAGCAGTTCTTC.

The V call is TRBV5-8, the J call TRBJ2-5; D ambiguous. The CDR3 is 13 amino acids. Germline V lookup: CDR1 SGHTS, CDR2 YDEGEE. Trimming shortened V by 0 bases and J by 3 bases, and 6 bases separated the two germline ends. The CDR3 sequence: CASSLAAEETQYF. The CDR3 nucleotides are TGTGCCAGCAGCTTGGCGGCCGAAGAGACCCAGTACTTC. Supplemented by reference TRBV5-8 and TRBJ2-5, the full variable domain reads EAGVTQSPTHLIKTRGQQATLRCSPISGHTSVYWYQQALGLGLQFLLWYDEGEERNRGNFPPRFSGRQFPNYSSELNVNALELEDSALYLCASSLAAEETQYFGPGTRLLVL.

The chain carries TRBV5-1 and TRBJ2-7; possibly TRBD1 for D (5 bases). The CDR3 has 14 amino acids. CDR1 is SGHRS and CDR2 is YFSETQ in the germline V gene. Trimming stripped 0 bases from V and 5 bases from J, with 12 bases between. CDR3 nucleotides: TGCGCCAGCAGCTTGGGGGCAGGGAAGGACGAGCAGTACGTC. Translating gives CASSLGAGKDEQYV.

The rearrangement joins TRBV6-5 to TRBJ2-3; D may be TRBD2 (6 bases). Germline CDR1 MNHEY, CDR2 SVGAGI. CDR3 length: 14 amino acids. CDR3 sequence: CVSRGGLSTDTQYF. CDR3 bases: TGTGTCTCGCGGGGCGGGCTCAGCACAGATACGCAGTATTTT.

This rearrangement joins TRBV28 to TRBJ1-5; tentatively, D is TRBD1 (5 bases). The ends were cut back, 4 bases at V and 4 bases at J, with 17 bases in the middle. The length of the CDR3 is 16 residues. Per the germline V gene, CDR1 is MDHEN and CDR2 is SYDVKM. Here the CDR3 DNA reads TGTGCCAGCAGTTCCCAGGGACTGGGAGAAAATCAGCCCCAGCATTTT. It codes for CASSSQGLGENQPQHF.

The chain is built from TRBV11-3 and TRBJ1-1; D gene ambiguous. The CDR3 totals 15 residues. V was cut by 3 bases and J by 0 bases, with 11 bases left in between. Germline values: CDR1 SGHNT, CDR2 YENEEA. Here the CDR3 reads CASSFAALMNTEAFF. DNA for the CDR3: TGTGCCAGCAGCTTCGCAGCGCTTATGAACACTGAAGCTTTCTTT.

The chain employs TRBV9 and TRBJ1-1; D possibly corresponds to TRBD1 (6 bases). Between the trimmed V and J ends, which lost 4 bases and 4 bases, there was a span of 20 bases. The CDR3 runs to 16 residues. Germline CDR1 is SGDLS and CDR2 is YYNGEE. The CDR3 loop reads CASSPPQGPPGTEAFF. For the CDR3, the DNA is TGTGCCAGCAGCCCCCCTCAGGGGCCCCCGGGCACTGAAGCTTTCTTT.